This T cell receptor beta chain came from a study of blood T cells in healthy people across ages. Using a J-beta primer mix together with a sample-barcoded 5' primer, a second PCR was run for 7 to 11 cycles. TCRdb itself ran the 5' RACE reads through MiXCR, one entry per CDR3 protein. Of 1.5 million to 2 million distinct CDR3 sequences listed, 25% to 30% were seen once; the top ten hold about 7.7%. Broader study findings: Roughly linear age-related decline in beta diversity appeared, significant by age approximately 41.

CDR1 is SGHRS and CDR2 is YFSETQ in the germline V gene. CDR3 length equals 15 residues. Trimming took 6 bases from V and 10 from J, leaving 26 bases between them. To note about this clonotype: The target antigen is unknown.

Drawing of peripheral blood yielded ten milliliters from each donor. V gene TRBV5-1 combines with J gene TRBJ2-7; no firm D call. Sequencing was done on a sample of blood. The receptor was isolated from a woman aged 25 to 39 in good health. The CDR3, as DNA: TGCGCCAGCAATCCCGCAGTAGGTCGTGGAGTGTCCCAGTACTTC. It specifies CASNPAVGRGVSQYF.